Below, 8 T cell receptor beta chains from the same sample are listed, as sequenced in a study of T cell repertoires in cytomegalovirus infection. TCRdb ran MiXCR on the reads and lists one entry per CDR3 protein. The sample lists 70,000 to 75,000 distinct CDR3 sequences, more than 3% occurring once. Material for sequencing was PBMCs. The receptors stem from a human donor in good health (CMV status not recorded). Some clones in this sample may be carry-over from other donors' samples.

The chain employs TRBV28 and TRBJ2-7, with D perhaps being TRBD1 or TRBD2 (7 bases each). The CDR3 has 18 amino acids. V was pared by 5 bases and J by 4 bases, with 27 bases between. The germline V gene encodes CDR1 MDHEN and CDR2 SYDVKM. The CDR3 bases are TGTGCCAGCAGTACCCCCAGGAGTGAGCAGGGGGGGGGGTACGAGCAGTACTTC. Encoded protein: CASSTPRSEQGGGYEQYF.

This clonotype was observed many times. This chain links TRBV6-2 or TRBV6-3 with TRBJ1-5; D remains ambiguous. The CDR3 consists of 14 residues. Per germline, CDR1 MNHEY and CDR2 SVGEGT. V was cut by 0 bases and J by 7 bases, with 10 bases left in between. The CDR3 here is CASSYSGVGQPQHF. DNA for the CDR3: TGTGCCAGCAGTTACTCGGGTGTTGGGCAGCCCCAGCATTTT.

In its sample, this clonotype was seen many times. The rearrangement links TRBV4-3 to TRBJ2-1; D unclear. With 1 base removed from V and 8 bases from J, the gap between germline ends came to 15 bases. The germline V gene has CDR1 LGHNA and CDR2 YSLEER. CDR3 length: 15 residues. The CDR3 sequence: CASSQGPASWDEQFF. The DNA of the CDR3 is TGCGCCAGCAGCCAAGGTCCGGCTTCATGGGATGAGCAGTTCTTC.

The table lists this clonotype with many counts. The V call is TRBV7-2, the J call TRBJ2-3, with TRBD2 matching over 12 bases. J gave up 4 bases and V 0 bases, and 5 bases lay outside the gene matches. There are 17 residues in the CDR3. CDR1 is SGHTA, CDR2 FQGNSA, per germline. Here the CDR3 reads CASSLAQPSGGADTQYF. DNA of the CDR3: TGTGCCAGCAGCTTAGCCCAGCCTAGCGGGGGGGCAGATACGCAGTATTTT.

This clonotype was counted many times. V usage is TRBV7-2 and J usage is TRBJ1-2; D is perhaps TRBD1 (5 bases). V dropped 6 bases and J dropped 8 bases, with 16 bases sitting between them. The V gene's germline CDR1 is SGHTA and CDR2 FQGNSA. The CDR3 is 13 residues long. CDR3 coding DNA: TGTGCCAGCAGACCGACGGGGCAAGGGGGCTACACCTTC. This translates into CASRPTGQGGYTF. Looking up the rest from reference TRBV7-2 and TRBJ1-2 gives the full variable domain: GAGVSQSPSNKVTEKGKDVELRCDPISGHTALYWYRQSLGQGLEFLIYFQGNSAPDKSGLPSDRFSAERTGGSVSTLTIQRTQQEDSAVYLCASRPTGQGGYTFGSGTRLTVV.

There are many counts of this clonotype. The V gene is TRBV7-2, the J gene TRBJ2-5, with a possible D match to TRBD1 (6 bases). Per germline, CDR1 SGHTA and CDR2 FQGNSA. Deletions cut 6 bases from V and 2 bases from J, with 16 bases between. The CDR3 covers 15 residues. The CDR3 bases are TGTGCCAGCAGAGAAGGACAGACGAAACAAGAGACCCAGTACTTC. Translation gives CASREGQTKQETQYF.

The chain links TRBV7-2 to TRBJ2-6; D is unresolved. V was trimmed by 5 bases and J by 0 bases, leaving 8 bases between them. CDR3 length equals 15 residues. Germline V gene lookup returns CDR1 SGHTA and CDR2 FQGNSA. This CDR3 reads CASSRSVSGANVLTF. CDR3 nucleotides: TGTGCCAGCAGCCGTTCGGTCTCTGGGGCCAACGTCCTGACTTTC.

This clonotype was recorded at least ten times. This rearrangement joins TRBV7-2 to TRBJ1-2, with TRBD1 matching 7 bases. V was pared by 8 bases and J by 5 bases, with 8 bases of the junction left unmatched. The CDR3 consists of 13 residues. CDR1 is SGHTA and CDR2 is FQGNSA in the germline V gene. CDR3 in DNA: TGTGCCAGCCAGGCAGGGGGAAGGTATGGCTACACCTTC. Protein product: CASQAGGRYGYTF.